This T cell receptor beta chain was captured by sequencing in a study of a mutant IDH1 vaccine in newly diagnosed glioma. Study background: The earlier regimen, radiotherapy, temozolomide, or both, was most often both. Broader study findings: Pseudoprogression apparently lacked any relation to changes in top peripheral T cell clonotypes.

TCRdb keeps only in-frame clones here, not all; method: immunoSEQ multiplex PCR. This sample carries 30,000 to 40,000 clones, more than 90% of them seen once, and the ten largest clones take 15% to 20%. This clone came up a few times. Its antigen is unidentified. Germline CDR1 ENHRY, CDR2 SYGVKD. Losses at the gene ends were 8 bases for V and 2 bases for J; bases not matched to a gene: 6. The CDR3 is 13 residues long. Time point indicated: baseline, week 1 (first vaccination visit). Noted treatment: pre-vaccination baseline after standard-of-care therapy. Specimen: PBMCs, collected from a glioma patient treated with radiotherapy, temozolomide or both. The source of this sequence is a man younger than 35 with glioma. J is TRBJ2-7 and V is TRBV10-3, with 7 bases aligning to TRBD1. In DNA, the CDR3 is TGTGCCATCGCCGGGACAGCCACCTACGAGCAGTACTTC. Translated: CAIAGTATYEQYF.